This T cell receptor beta chain was sequenced in a study of long-term antiretroviral therapy in people with HIV. Turning to the study itself: The 2015 immediate-ART recommendation was preceded by the earliest samples by about a decade. Study-wide findings and caveats: Repertoires looked antigen-experienced, with only a slight naive shift after ART. ART adherence, viral resistance and therapy changes were not recorded. At every time point, clones expanded before ART dominated the repertoire.

Running of the v3.0 immunoSEQ assay took place at survey level. The assay was immunoSEQ multiplex PCR, and TCRdb's table has in-frame clones only and misses some. Of tens of thousands of clones detected, 90% to 95% appear once; the ten largest clones hold 2.5% to 3.5%. V was trimmed by 6 bases and J by 7 bases, leaving 10 bases between them. The CDR3 runs 11 residues. Germline V gene sequence: CDR1 DFQATT, CDR2 SNEGSKA (reference sequence). On this clone itself: The antigen is unknown.

This chain joins TRBV20-1 and TRBJ2-1, with D perhaps TRBD2 (5 bases). The source is a man aged 50 to 60 with HIV. The sample in question was unsorted PBMCs, obtained more than 7.1 years after starting antiretroviral therapy. CDR3 sequence (DNA): TGCAGTGCAACGCCGGGGAATGAGCAGTTCTTC. Its translation is CSATPGNEQFF.